The clone carrying this T cell receptor beta chain was recorded a few times. Its antigen is as yet unknown. This entry belongs to a study of response to subunit inactivated influenza vaccine. Regarding the study as a whole: With each seasonal influenza vaccination, the authors suggested, few new T cells are recruited.

A single record per CDR3 protein comes from TCRdb applying MiXCR to the RT-PCR reads. Of hundreds of thousands of distinct CDR3 sequences listed, 7.6% were seen once; the top ten hold 10% to 15%. The CDR3 runs to 11 residues. Germline CDR1 reads DFQATT; CDR2 reads SNEGSKA (reference sequence). After removal of 6 bases from V and 6 bases from J, the junction contained 2 bases not matched to a gene. Source: PBMCs from blood, taken roughly 24 months after vaccination. This chain joins TRBV20-1 and TRBJ2-7; the match to TRBD2 covers 10 bases. The source of this sequence is a man aged 50-75 years who received an inactivated influenza vaccine. CDR3 in DNA: TGCAGTGCAATAGCGGGAGGCGAGCAGTACTTC. Its protein product is CSAIAGGEQYF.